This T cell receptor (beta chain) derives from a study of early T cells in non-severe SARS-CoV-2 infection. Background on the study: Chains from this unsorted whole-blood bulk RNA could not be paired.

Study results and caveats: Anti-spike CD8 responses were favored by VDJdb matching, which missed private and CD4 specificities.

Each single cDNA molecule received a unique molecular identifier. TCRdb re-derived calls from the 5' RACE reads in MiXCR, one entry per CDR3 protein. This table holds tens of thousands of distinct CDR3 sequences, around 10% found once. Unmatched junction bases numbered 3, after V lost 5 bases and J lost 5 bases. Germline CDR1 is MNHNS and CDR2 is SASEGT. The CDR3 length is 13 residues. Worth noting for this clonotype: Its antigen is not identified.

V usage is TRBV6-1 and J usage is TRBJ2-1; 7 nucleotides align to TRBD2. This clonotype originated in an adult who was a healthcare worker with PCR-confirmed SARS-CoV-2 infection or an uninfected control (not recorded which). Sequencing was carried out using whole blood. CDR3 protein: CASSSTSDNEQFF. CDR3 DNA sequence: TGTGCCAGCAGTTCAACTAGCGACAATGAGCAGTTCTTC.